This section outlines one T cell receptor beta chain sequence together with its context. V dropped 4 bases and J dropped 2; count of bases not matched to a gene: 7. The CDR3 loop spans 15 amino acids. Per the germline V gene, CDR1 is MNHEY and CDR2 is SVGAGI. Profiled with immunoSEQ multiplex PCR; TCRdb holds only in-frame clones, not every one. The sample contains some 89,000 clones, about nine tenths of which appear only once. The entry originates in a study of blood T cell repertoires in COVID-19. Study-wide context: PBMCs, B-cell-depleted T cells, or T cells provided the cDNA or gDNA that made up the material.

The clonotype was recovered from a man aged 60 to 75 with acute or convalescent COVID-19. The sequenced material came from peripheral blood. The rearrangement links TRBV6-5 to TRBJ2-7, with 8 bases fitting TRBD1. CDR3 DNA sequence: TGTGCCAGCAGTTCGGACAGGGATCCACCCTACGAGCAGTACTTC. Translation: CASSSDRDPPYEQYF.